This entry describes one T cell receptor beta chain. The antigen remains unidentified. Sequenced by immunoSEQ multiplex PCR; TCRdb stores in-frame clones only, minus some. The sample shows about 70,000 clones, just over 85% of them seen only once. The data belong to a study of OX40 agonist ivuxolimab in advanced cancers. Across the study: Under the entry rules, prior anti-PD-1, anti-PD-L1 or anti-CTLA-4 therapy was allowed, and about 38% had some.

Germline CDR1 is SNHLY and CDR2 is FYNNEI. V was clipped by 1 base and J by 0 bases, with 13 bases between them. The CDR3 covers 17 residues. Study results and caveats: On average, CD8+ T cells showed a greater number of expanded clones than CD4+. The authors also found low normalized T-cell clonal expansion in some nonresponders.

This clonotype was obtained from an adult with an advanced solid tumor such as melanoma, head and neck, liver or kidney cancer. This specimen was CD4+ or CD8+ T cells sorted from blood, taken in a trial of the OX40 agonist ivuxolimab. The chain couples TRBV2 to TRBJ1-5; D remains unclear. CDR3 sequence (DNA): TGTGCCAGCAGTGAAGGACCCGCCACCTTTAGCAATCAGCCCCAGCATTTT. It is translated as CASSEGPATFSNQPQHF.